This T cell receptor (beta chain) was sequenced in a study of beta chain features in type 1 diabetes. Purity (above 98%) was reached by all sorted populations. Concerning this clone itself: The antigen is undetermined.

Germline loops: CDR1 SQVTM, CDR2 ANQGSEA. The length of the CDR3 is 10 residues. V was shortened by 4 bases and J by 5 bases, with 5 bases between the two germline ends. Study-wide results and caveats: Type 1 diabetes patients had moderately but significantly shorter TCRB CDR3s in all four CD4+ subsets. Shorter templates might be favored by PCR, equally in patients and controls. Cells with high TCR expression could be over-represented by cDNA sequencing.

Expressed TCRB transcripts were sequenced because the isolated RNA had all been reverse transcribed beforehand. Sequencing used immunoSEQ multiplex PCR; TCRdb keeps in-frame clones, though not all of them. The data show approximately 150,000 clones, about 63% seen once. The TCR comes from a man aged 25-45 years with type 1 diabetes. The sequenced material came from naive CD4+ T cells from blood. V and J are TRBV29-1 and TRBJ2-5; the D is unclear. The CDR3 nucleotides read TGCAGCGTTGGGGCTGAGACCCAGTACTTC. Its protein product is CSVGAETQYF.